Presented here are 3 T cell receptor beta chains from one specimen sequenced in a study of CD8+ T cells in alopecia areata. The authors extracted RNA and reverse transcribed it into cDNA as the sequencing template. Clones were sequenced by immunoSEQ multiplex PCR, and TCRdb holds only the in-frame ones, with some missing. The sample includes 150,000 to 250,000 clones, roughly three fifths of them seen just once. Treatment: oral pan-JAK inhibitor, 5-10 mg twice daily. Sequences were derived from CD4+ T cells sorted from blood, sampled at week 4, from a patient treated with tofacitinib. The receptors here all came from a human donor with alopecia areata.

The V call is TRBV29-1, the J call TRBJ2-5; the match to TRBD1 covers 7 bases. Germline assignment: CDR1 SQVTM and CDR2 ANQGSEA. V lost 7 bases, J lost 0 bases, and 5 bases stayed unmatched. The CDR3 is made up of 13 amino acids. CDR3 nucleotide sequence: TGCAGCGGGAAGGACAGGAACCAAGAGACCCAGTACTTC. It encodes CSGKDRNQETQYF.

This clone turned up a few times. The rearrangement joins TRBV10-3 to TRBJ2-5, with 8 bases aligning to TRBD2. Germline loops: CDR1 ENHRY, CDR2 SYGVKD. V dropped 8 bases and J dropped 2; count of bases not matched to a gene: 7. This CDR3 has 14 amino acids. This CDR3 is CAIGARGEQETQYF. The CDR3 region has the DNA TGTGCCATCGGGGCGCGGGGGGAGCAAGAGACCCAGTACTTC.

This clone was found a few times. The V and J genes are TRBV29-1 and TRBJ2-5; 8 bases align to TRBD1. The length of the CDR3 is 12 residues. Trimming cost V 7 bases and J 5 bases; bases outside gene matches: 6. The germline V gene encodes CDR1 SQVTM and CDR2 ANQGSEA. The CDR3 protein is CSGGQGVETQYF. The CDR3 DNA is TGCAGCGGTGGACAGGGTGTGGAGACCCAGTACTTC.